The 23 T cell receptor beta chains below were found in one sample sequenced in a study of OX40 agonist ivuxolimab in advanced cancers. Data came from immunoSEQ multiplex PCR; TCRdb stores just in-frame clones and leaves some out. The sample contains about 80,000 clones, 90% to 95% of which appear only once. The source material was CD4+ or CD8+ T cells sorted from blood, sampled in a trial of the OX40 agonist ivuxolimab. These receptors came from an adult with an advanced solid tumor such as melanoma, head and neck, liver or kidney cancer.

CDR3 protein: CASSLPGQGNTEAFF. The CDR3 DNA follows: TGTGCCAGCAGTCTGCCGGGACAGGGGAACACTGAAGCTTTCTTT. The rearrangement joins TRBV28 to TRBJ1-1; 9 bases agree with TRBD1. The ends lost 5 bases at V and 1 base at J; junction bases unmatched: 5. CDR1 is MDHEN, CDR2 SYDVKM, per germline. The CDR3 has 15 residues. The full variable domain, its missing parts supplied by reference TRBV28 and TRBJ1-1, is DVKVTQSSRYLVKRTGEKVFLECVQDMDHENMFWYRQDPGLGLRLIYFSYDVKMKEKGDIPEGYSVSREKKERFSLILESASTNQTSMYLCASSLPGQGNTEAFFGQGTRLTVV.

The chain links TRBV11-2 to TRBJ2-2, with unresolved D. This CDR3 contains 13 residues. Germline values: CDR1 SGHAT, CDR2 FQNNGV. V lost 1 base and J lost 5, with 5 bases in between. This CDR3 is CASSLVGTGELFF. Here the CDR3 DNA reads TGTGCCAGCAGCTTAGTTGGGACCGGGGAGCTGTTTTTT.

The chain links TRBV19 to TRBJ2-7; TRBD2 might be the D (5 bases). The CDR3 has 15 amino acids. CDR1 is LNHDA, CDR2 SQIVND, per germline (reference sequence). V lost 5 bases, J lost 1 base, and 15 bases lay in between. DNA for the CDR3: TGTGCCAGTAGTCAAGGCCTAGCCGTTTCCTACGAGCAGTACTTC. This encodes CASSQGLAVSYEQYF.

The J gene is TRBJ1-4, the V gene TRBV6-1; maybe TRBD1 (5 bases). Trimming shortened V by 4 bases and J by 0 bases, and 9 bases separated the two germline ends. The V gene's germline CDR1 is MNHNS and CDR2 SASEGT. The CDR3 length is 15 residues. The DNA for the CDR3 is TGTGCCAGCAGTGGGGGCCCCGCAACTAATGAAAAACTGTTTTTT. It codes for CASSGGPATNEKLFF.

Details on this clone: Germline is not matched at one junction end, which may reflect a read error. The chain combines TRBV7-2 with TRBJ1-3, with D hard to call. The CDR3 runs 16 residues. Per germline, CDR1 SGHTA and CDR2 FQGNSA. The DNA for the CDR3 is TGTGCCAGCAGCCCCGGTAAAGGGAAGGTACGGAAACACCATATATTT. Translated, it gives CASSPGKGKVRKHHIF.

The chain carries TRBV5-1 and TRBJ2-7, with a tentative D call TRBD1 (5 bases). Germline V gene data show CDR1 as SGHRS and CDR2 as YFSETQ. The CDR3 loop spans 14 amino acids. The germline V and J ends were trimmed by 0 bases and 3 bases, with 10 bases remaining between them. Written as DNA, the CDR3 is TGCGCCAGCAGCTTGGTGCCCAGGGTCTACGAGCAGTACTTC. This translates into CASSLVPRVYEQYF. Using reference TRBV5-1 and TRBJ2-7 for the parts outside the CDR3, the full variable domain is KAGVTQTPRYLIKTRGQQVTLSCSPISGHRSVSWYQQTPGQGLQFLFEYFSETQRNKGNFPGRFSGRQFSNSRSEMNVSTLELGDSALYLCASSLVPRVYEQYFGPGTRLTVT.

The chain employs TRBV5-1 and TRBJ2-5; 7 nucleotides match TRBD2. Germline CDR1 reads SGHRS; CDR2 reads YFSETQ. Germline trimming cut 0 bases from V and 1 base from J; bases unmatched to any gene: 3. The CDR3 length is 15 residues. CDR3 sequence reads: CASSLVASGQETQYF. DNA of the CDR3: TGCGCCAGCAGCTTGGTGGCTAGCGGCCAAGAGACCCAGTACTTC.

The chain employs TRBV11-3 and TRBJ2-7; tentatively, D is TRBD1 or TRBD2 (6 bases each). The CDR3 contains 15 residues. Trimming cost V 4 bases and J 4 bases, with 17 bases left between them. Germline V CDR1 and CDR2: SGHNT, YENEEA. The CDR3 spells CASSSGGTWGYEQYF. The CDR3 nucleotides are TGTGCCAGCAGCTCTGGCGGGACATGGGGGTACGAGCAGTACTTC.

The chain has TRBV30 and TRBJ1-5; no reliable D call. CDR1 is GTSNPN and CDR2 is SVGIG in the germline V gene (reference sequence). This CDR3 comprises 15 residues. V was pared by 0 bases and J by 0 bases, with 9 bases between. Here the CDR3 reads CAWSVRLTSNQPQHF. The CDR3 nucleotides read TGTGCCTGGAGTGTACGGCTAACTAGCAATCAGCCCCAGCATTTT.

V gene TRBV11-2 combines with J gene TRBJ2-7; D gene unclear. CDR1 SGHAT and CDR2 FQNNGV come from the germline V gene. The CDR3 totals 19 residues. Trimming left V 6 bases short and J 2 bases short, with 29 bases between. Written as DNA, the CDR3 is TGTGCCAGCAGGGCCCTTAGAAGTTCGCGGCAAGGCAGACCCTACGAGCAGTACTTC. Translation gives CASRALRSSRQGRPYEQYF.

This chain joins TRBV18 and TRBJ2-1; tentatively, D is TRBD2 (6 bases). The V and J ends lost 0 bases and 8 bases respectively, with 14 bases between them. The CDR3 extends over 15 amino acids. The germline gives CDR1 KGHSH, CDR2 LQKENI. CDR3 sequence (DNA): TGTGCCAGCTCACCACCGAACCGGGAGCCAGATGAGCAGTTCTTC. Its protein is CASSPPNREPDEQFF.

This chain links TRBV6-5 with TRBJ2-5, with 7 bases that match TRBD2. The V gene end was trimmed by 2 bases and the J gene end by 5 bases; junction bases not matched to a gene: 5. The CDR3 contains 14 residues. The germline gives CDR1 MNHEY, CDR2 SVGAGI. This CDR3 is CASSYRGVGETQYF. The CDR3 region has the DNA TGTGCCAGCAGTTACCGGGGGGTCGGGGAGACCCAGTACTTC.

DNA of the CDR3: TGCGCCAGCAGCCCGCTTGGCTCAGGCAATGAGCAGTTCTTC. This codes for CASSPLGSGNEQFF. The chain couples TRBV5-1 to TRBJ2-1; D call uncertain. Trimming removed 4 bases from V and 6 bases from J, with 14 bases in between. The CDR3 is 14 amino acids. Per germline, CDR1 SGHRS and CDR2 YFSETQ.

Only one count was recorded for this clone. The chain has TRBV5-1 and TRBJ2-7, with 7 bases identical to TRBD1. The germline gives CDR1 SGHRS, CDR2 YFSETQ. CDR3 length equals 14 residues. V gave up 4 bases and J gave up 5 bases; unmatched junction bases: 9. The CDR3 DNA sequence: TGCGCCAGCAGCCTTATGGACAGGTCCGACGAGCAGTACTTC. Its translation is CASSLMDRSDEQYF.

The chain uses TRBV5-5 and TRBJ1-3, with 7 positions matching TRBD1. Germline CDR1 and CDR2: SGHKS and YYEKEE (reference sequence). Trimming cost V 0 bases and J 8 bases; bases outside gene matches: 2. The CDR3 runs to 13 residues. CDR3: CASSLDRGDTIYF. CDR3 coding DNA: TGTGCCAGCAGCTTGGACAGGGGCGACACCATATATTTT.

V is TRBV7-9 and J is TRBJ2-7, with a tentative D call TRBD2 (6 bases). The germline gives CDR1 SEHNR, CDR2 FQNEAQ (reference sequence). V lost 6 bases to trimming and J lost 0 bases, with 15 bases between them. The CDR3 extends over 15 amino acids. CDR3 nucleotides: TGTGCCAGCAGTCCTAGCGTCTTGAGCTCCTACGAGCAGTACTTC. Its protein is CASSPSVLSSYEQYF.

The chain couples TRBV15 to TRBJ2-1, with 12 bases identical to TRBD2. Germline assignment: CDR1 LNHNV and CDR2 YYDKDF (reference sequence). CDR3 length: 18 residues. The junction had 7 bases not matched to a gene; V was cut back by 4 bases and J by 0 bases. The CDR3 DNA reads as TGTGCCACCAGCAAAGGACTAGCGGGACCCTCCTCCTACAATGAGCAGTTCTTC. Encoded protein: CATSKGLAGPSSYNEQFF. The full variable domain, in which reference TRBV15 and TRBJ2-1 provide the parts outside the CDR3, is DAMVIQNPRYQVTQFGKPVTLSCSQTLNHNVMYWYQQKSSQAPKLLFHYYDKDFNNEADTPDNFQSRRPNTSFCFLDIRSPGLGDTAMYLCATSKGLAGPSSYNEQFFGPGTRLTVL.

The gene calls are TRBV21-1 and TRBJ1-5. TRBV21-1 is assigned pseudogene status. This CDR3 has 16 residues. The CDR3 region has the DNA TGTGCCAGCATCCCTCGACCCGAGGGGCGCAATCAGCCCCAGCATTTT. Its protein product is CASIPRPEGRNQPQHF.

This rearrangement joins TRBV7-2 to TRBJ1-5; unclear D gene. Per the germline V gene, CDR1 is SGHTA and CDR2 is FQGNSA. The V end was cut by 2 bases, the J end by 1 base, with 6 bases between. The CDR3 covers 14 residues. CDR3 sequence: CASSLLGSNQPQHF. The CDR3 nucleotides are TGTGCCAGCAGCTTACTGGGAAGCAATCAGCCCCAGCATTTT.

The genes are TRBV10-3 and TRBJ2-1; D remains ambiguous. Trimming cost V 0 bases and J 3 bases, with 12 bases left between them. CDR1 and CDR2 (germline): ENHRY, SYGVKD. This CDR3 has 16 residues. The CDR3 region is CAISESTQANYNEQFF. CDR3 bases: TGTGCCATCAGTGAGTCGACCCAGGCAAACTACAATGAGCAGTTCTTC.

This clone showed up just once. The chain uses TRBV6-5 and TRBJ1-3; 8 positions agree with TRBD1. The germline V gene encodes CDR1 MNHEY and CDR2 SVGAGI. After removal of 5 bases from V and 4 bases from J, the junction contained 4 bases not matched to a gene. The CDR3 sequence is 14 residues long. In DNA, the CDR3 is TGTGCCAGCAGTCGACAGGGGTTCGGAAACACCATATATTTT. Translation gives CASSRQGFGNTIYF.

The genes are TRBV7-2 and TRBJ2-7; 10 positions match TRBD1. This CDR3 comprises 15 residues. Germline values: CDR1 SGHTA, CDR2 FQGNSA. J lost 3 bases, V lost 5 bases, and 7 bases had no gene match. In DNA, the CDR3 is TGTGCCAGCAGCACCGGGACAGGGGCATACTACGAGCAGTACTTC. Translating gives CASSTGTGAYYEQYF.

This clone qualifies as medium-sized. The chain has TRBV5-5 and TRBJ1-5; possible D gene TRBD1, 5 bases. Germline V gene lookup returns CDR1 SGHKS and CDR2 YYEKEE (reference sequence). Trimming left V 0 bases short and J 5 bases short, with 12 bases between. The CDR3 runs 15 residues. The CDR3 bases are TGTGCCAGCAGCTTGGGTCCAGGGAGGGATCAGCCCCAGCATTTT. Protein sequence: CASSLGPGRDQPQHF. Variable domain in full (rest from reference TRBV5-5 and TRBJ1-5): DAGVTQSPTHLIKTRGQQVTLRCSPISGHKSVSWYQQVLGQGPQFIFQYYEKEERGRGNFPDRFSARQFPNYSSELNVNALLLGDSALYLCASSLGPGRDQPQHFGDGTRLSIL.